The 15 T cell receptor beta chains reported below all come from one sample, sequenced in a study of shared clonotypes between healthy human individuals. This table comes from immunoSEQ multiplex PCR, and its TCRdb copy is limited to in-frame clones, with some not included. This sample has 600,000 to 800,000 clones; around 77% occur once, and the top ten carry 1.8%. The sequenced material came from memory CD4+ T cells sorted from blood. As to subset: CD45RA-negative fraction. The receptor set was obtained from a woman younger than 45 in good health.

This clone was observed a single time. CDR3 loop: CASSTSGTPSDRKLFF. In DNA, the CDR3 is TGTGCCAGCTCAACTTCCGGGACCCCGAGTGATAGGAAACTGTTTTTT. The chain links TRBV18 to TRBJ1-4; possible D gene TRBD1, 5 bases. The CDR3 is made up of 16 amino acids. Germline V gene sequence: CDR1 KGHSH, CDR2 LQKENI. Trimming stripped 5 bases from V and 11 bases from J, with 24 bases between.

This clone was seen a few times. The V gene is TRBV7-3, the J gene TRBJ2-4, with 7 bases fitting TRBD1. The CDR3 sequence is 15 residues long. Germline trimming cut 0 bases from V and 5 bases from J; bases unmatched to any gene: 4. Germline V gene data show CDR1 as SGHTA and CDR2 as FQGTGA. In DNA form, the CDR3 reads TGTGCCAGCAGCTTAACAGGGGGCACCCAAAACATTCAGTACTTC. It translates to CASSLTGGTQNIQYF.

This sequence joins TRBV7-2 and TRBJ2-7; no reliable D call. This CDR3 has 15 residues. CDR1 is SGHTA, CDR2 FQGNSA, per germline. The germline V and J ends were trimmed by 5 bases and 5 bases, with 19 bases remaining between them. In DNA, the CDR3 is TGTGCCAGCAGCCCCATGGCTGGTGCAGTCCACGAGCAGTACTTC. Translation gives CASSPMAGAVHEQYF. The full variable domain, completed using reference TRBV7-2 and TRBJ2-7, is GAGVSQSPSNKVTEKGKDVELRCDPISGHTALYWYRQSLGQGLEFLIYFQGNSAPDKSGLPSDRFSAERTGGSVSTLTIQRTQQEDSAVYLCASSPMAGAVHEQYFGPGTRLTVT.

V is TRBV30 and J is TRBJ1-2; D gene unclear. The CDR3 covers 12 residues. CDR1 is GTSNPN and CDR2 is SVGIG in the germline V gene (reference sequence). V lost 1 base, J lost 2 bases, and 5 bases lay in between. The CDR3 DNA reads as TGTGCCTGGAGTGAACAGAACTATGGCTACACCTTC. Translating gives CAWSEQNYGYTF.

On this clone itself: The sample holds other DNA sequences that translate to the same CDR3. The chain links TRBV18 to TRBJ1-3; the D is unclear. The ends were cut back, 2 bases at V and 0 bases at J, with 5 bases in the middle. This CDR3 region has 14 residues. Germline V gives CDR1 KGHSH, CDR2 LQKENI. CDR3 loop: CASSPTNSGNTIYF. The CDR3 nucleotides are TGTGCCAGCTCACCAACGAACTCTGGAAACACCATATATTTT.

CDR3 protein: CASSQGGRRLANQPQHF. CDR3 nucleotides: TGCGCCAGCAGCCAAGGGGGCAGGCGGTTAGCAAATCAGCCCCAGCATTTT. The chain couples TRBV4-1 to TRBJ1-5; tentatively, D is TRBD1 (5 bases). Per germline, CDR1 MGHRA and CDR2 YSYEKL. This CDR3 has 17 residues. V lost 1 base to trimming and J lost 4 bases, with 17 bases between them.

This clone is a singleton in its sample. V is TRBV7-7 and J is TRBJ2-2; D unresolved. The germline V and J ends were trimmed by 3 bases and 4 bases, with 6 bases remaining between them. Germline-derived CDR1 and CDR2 are SSHAT and FNYEAQ (reference sequence). The CDR3 loop spans 13 amino acids. The CDR3, as DNA: TGTGCCAGCAGCTTTGATGGCACCGGGGAGCTGTTTTTT. It specifies CASSFDGTGELFF.

This chain connects TRBV10-3 to TRBJ1-1; TRBD1 matches 7 bases. The CDR3 runs 13 residues. V lost 10 bases to trimming and J lost 2 bases; unmatched junction nucleotides: 7. Germline CDR1 ENHRY, CDR2 SYGVKD. As DNA, the CDR3 is TGTGCCACGGTTGGGACAGAAAACACTGAAGCTTTCTTT. It encodes CATVGTENTEAFF.

The J gene is TRBJ2-7, the V gene TRBV6-1; 9 bases agree with TRBD2. The trim removed 2 bases at V and 1 base at J, leaving 0 bases unmatched. Germline lookup yields CDR1 MNHNS and CDR2 SASEGT. The CDR3 is 14 amino acids. The CDR3 nucleotides read TGTGCCAGCAGTGAACTAGCGGGATCCTACGAGCAGTACTTC. It is translated as CASSELAGSYEQYF.

This clone was detected a few times. This chain connects TRBV19 to TRBJ1-2; D not certain. CDR3 length equals 13 residues. CDR1 is LNHDA, CDR2 SQIVND, per germline (reference sequence). Trimming shortened V by 4 bases and J by 6 bases, and 12 bases separated the two germline ends. The CDR3 region is CASSTTDLNGYTF. The CDR3 nucleotides are TGTGCCAGTAGTACGACGGACTTAAATGGCTACACCTTC. The variable domain in full, completed from reference TRBV19 and TRBJ1-2, reads DGGITQSPKYLFRKEGQNVTLSCEQNLNHDAMYWYRQDPGQGLRLIYYSQIVNDFQKGDIAEGYSVSREKKESFPLTVTSAQKNPTAFYLCASSTTDLNGYTFGSGTRLTVV.

This chain uses TRBV6-1 with TRBJ1-1; no reliable D call. The germline gives CDR1 MNHNS, CDR2 SASEGT. CDR3 length: 15 residues. V lost 2 bases, J lost 0 bases, and 10 bases lay in between. The CDR3 loop is CASSESRNLNTEAFF. The DNA of the CDR3 is TGTGCCAGCAGTGAATCCCGAAATTTGAACACTGAAGCTTTCTTT.

Here the CDR3 DNA reads TGTGCCAGCAGCCAGGGAATTACCTCTGGAAACACCATATATTTT. The encoded protein is CASSQGITSGNTIYF. J is TRBJ1-3 and V is TRBV11-2, with a tentative D call TRBD1 (5 bases). Trimming pared 5 bases from V and 0 bases from J, leaving 11 bases between. Germline V gene data show CDR1 as SGHAT and CDR2 as FQNNGV. The length of the CDR3 is 15 residues.

The genes are TRBV7-9 and TRBJ1-1; a possible D gene is TRBD1 (5 bases). Germline V gene sequence: CDR1 SEHNR, CDR2 FQNEAQ (reference sequence). This CDR3 comprises 14 residues. Trimming removed 5 bases at V and 1 base at J, with 11 bases between. CDR3 nucleotide sequence: TGTGCCAGCAGCGTAACAGGTGGGAACACTGAAGCTTTCTTT. Translation gives CASSVTGGNTEAFF.

The rearrangement uses TRBV6-5 and TRBJ2-1; 12 bases match TRBD2. The CDR3 length is 15 residues. J lost 5 bases, V lost 5 bases, and 4 bases had no gene match. The germline V gene encodes CDR1 MNHEY and CDR2 SVGAGI. The CDR3, as DNA: TGTGCCAGCAGTGTAGGACTAGCGGGGAACAATGAGCAGTTCTTC. Its protein is CASSVGLAGNNEQFF.

The chain joins TRBV19 to TRBJ1-1, with D perhaps matching TRBD1 (6 bases). Germline CDR1 reads LNHDA; CDR2 reads SQIVND (reference sequence). This CDR3 has 16 amino acids. V lost 7 bases, J lost 0 bases, and 18 bases lay in between. For the CDR3, the DNA is TGTGCCAGTACCGTGGGTGGGGGCAGGTTGAACACTGAAGCTTTCTTT. The encoded protein is CASTVGGGRLNTEAFF.